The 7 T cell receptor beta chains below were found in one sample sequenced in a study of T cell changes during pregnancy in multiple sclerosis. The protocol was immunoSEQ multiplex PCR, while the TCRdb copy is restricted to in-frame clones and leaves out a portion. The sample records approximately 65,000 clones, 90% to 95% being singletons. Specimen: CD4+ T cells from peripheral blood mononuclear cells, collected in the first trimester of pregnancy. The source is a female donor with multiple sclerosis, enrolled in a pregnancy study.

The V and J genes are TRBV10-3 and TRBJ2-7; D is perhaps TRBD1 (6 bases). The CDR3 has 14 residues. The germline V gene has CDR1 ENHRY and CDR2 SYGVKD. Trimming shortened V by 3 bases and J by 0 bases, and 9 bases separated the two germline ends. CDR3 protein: CAISDRGPSYEQYF. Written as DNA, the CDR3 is TGTGCCATCAGTGACAGGGGTCCCTCCTACGAGCAGTACTTC.

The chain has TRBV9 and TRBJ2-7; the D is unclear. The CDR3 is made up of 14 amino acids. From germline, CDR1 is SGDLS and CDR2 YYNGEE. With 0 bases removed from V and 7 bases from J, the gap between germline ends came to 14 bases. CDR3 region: CASSVVATDGEQYF. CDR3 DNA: TGTGCCAGCAGCGTAGTGGCGACCGACGGGGAGCAGTACTTC. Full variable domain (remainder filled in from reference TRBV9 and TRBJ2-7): DSGVTQTPKHLITATGQRVTLRCSPRSGDLSVYWYQQSLDQGLQFLIQYYNGEERAKGNILERFSAQQFPDLHSELNLSSLELGDSALYFCASSVVATDGEQYFGPGTRLTVT.

The CDR3 nucleotides are TGTGCCAGCAGTTACTCGTCGGCGGTGAACACTGAAGCTTTCTTT. Encoded protein: CASSYSSAVNTEAFF. The V and J genes are TRBV6-5 and TRBJ1-1; D unclear. Germline V gene sequence: CDR1 MNHEY, CDR2 SVGAGI. CDR3 size: 15 residues. V gave up 0 bases and J gave up 0 bases, with 8 bases separating them.

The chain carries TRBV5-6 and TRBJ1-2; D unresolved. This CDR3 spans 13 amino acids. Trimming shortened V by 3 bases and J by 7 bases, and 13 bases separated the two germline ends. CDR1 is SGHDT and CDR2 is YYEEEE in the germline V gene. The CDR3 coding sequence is TGTGCCAGCAGCTCCCTGGGCACCGCTGGCTACACCTTC. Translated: CASSSLGTAGYTF. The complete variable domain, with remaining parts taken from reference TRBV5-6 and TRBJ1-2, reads DAGVTQSPTHLIKTRGQQVTLRCSPKSGHDTVSWYQQALGQGPQFIFQYYEEEERQRGNFPDRFSGHQFPNYSSELNVNALLLGDSALYLCASSSLGTAGYTFGSGTRLTVV.

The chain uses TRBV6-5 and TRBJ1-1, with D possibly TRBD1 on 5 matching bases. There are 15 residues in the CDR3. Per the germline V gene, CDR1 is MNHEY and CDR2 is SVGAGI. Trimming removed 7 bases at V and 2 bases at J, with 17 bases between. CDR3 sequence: CASTNSRRGNTEAFF. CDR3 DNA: TGTGCCAGCACCAACTCCAGGAGGGGAAACACTGAAGCTTTCTTT.

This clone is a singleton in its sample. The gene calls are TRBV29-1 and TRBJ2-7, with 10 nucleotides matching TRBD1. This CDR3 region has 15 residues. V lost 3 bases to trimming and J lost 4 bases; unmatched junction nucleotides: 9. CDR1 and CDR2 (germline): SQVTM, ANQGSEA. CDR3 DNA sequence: TGCAGCGTTGAGGAGGGACAGGGGATAGTATACGAGCAGTACTTC. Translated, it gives CSVEEGQGIVYEQYF.

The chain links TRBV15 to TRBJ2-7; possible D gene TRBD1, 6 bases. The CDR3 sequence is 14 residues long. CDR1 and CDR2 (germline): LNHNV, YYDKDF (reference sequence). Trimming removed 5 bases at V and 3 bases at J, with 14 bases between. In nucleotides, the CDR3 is TGTGCCACCAGCTCCCGGGACAACTACTACGAGCAGTACTTC. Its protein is CATSSRDNYYEQYF.